The present entry profiles one T cell receptor beta chain with its context. CDR3 length: 14 residues. Germline assignment: CDR1 SGHRS and CDR2 YFSETQ. With 3 bases removed from V and 3 bases from J, the gap between germline ends came to 11 bases. This sample stems from a study of blood T cell repertoires in COVID-19. For the study at large: Sites in the United States, Italy and Spain provided acute and convalescent COVID-19 samples. Sources were T cells, B-cell-depleted T cells, or PBMCs; the material itself was cDNA or gDNA.

Authors' data handling: Using reference gene primer amplification, nucleated cell counts were estimated. Clones were read by immunoSEQ multiplex PCR, and TCRdb kept only the in-frame ones, dropping some. For V, J and clone size, that table is used; D and trimming come from the DNA. The data contain 35,000 to 50,000 clones, under 80% of them seen just once; the ten biggest clones take up roughly a quarter. The chain couples TRBV5-1 to TRBJ2-3; D uncertain. The clonotype comes from a man at least 80 years old with acute or convalescent COVID-19. Sample: peripheral blood. The CDR3 loop is CASSSRQETDTQYF. CDR3 DNA sequence: TGCGCCAGCAGCTCCCGGCAGGAAACAGATACGCAGTATTTT.